A selection of T cell receptor beta chains follows, all from one sample in a study of T cells in Graves' hyperthyroidism and ophthalmopathy. Each CDR3 protein gets one entry after TCRdb re-called the multiplex PCR reads with MiXCR. The top ten clones hold 7% to 8.5% of a sample with around 300,000 distinct CDR3 sequences, 13% of them seen once. Sequenced: blood. These receptor sequences come from a woman in her 30s with Graves' hyperthyroidism that later progressed to Graves' ophthalmopathy. Each CDR3 is given with its conserved first and last residue. Each record gives: V gene, clone size, J gene, D gene, CDR3 protein. The D gene is left open where the match is weak. The listing skips clone size in some rows; elsewhere it reads once, few, many or a size class.

TRBV7-9	many	TRBJ2-7	.	CASSSPGAVYEQYF
TRBV7-8	few	TRBJ2-3	.	CASKLVNGDTQYF
TRBV7-9	many	TRBJ1-4	TRBD1	CASSPGTGGTTNEKLFF
TRBV6-2/TRBV6-3	many	TRBJ1-2	.	CASSSQGPNYGYTF
TRBV27	many	TRBJ2-1	.	CASTNSYNEQFF
TRBV7-6	many	TRBJ1-1	.	CASSVQENTEAFF
TRBV7-3	many	TRBJ2-1	.	CASSLNLASYNEQFF
TRBV4-2	.	TRBJ1-2	.	CASSRGRVNYGHTF
TRBV27	.	TRBJ2-2	TRBD2	CATTLAGTNTGELFF
TRBV12-3/TRBV12-4	many	TRBJ2-7	.	CASSLDGSSYEQYF
TRBV4-1	.	TRBJ2-1	.	CASSPPETGDSYNEQFF
TRBV7-3	many	TRBJ2-5	TRBD1	CASSLSGTGVQETQYF
TRBV7-2	many	TRBJ2-1	TRBD2	CASRREGYNEQFF
TRBV6-1	.	TRBJ1-2	.	CASIRGYSNYGYTF
TRBV20-1	.	TRBJ2-5	TRBD1	CSAAGGQGRTETQYF
TRBV7-8	many	TRBJ2-2	.	CASSLVRGVRVGELFF
TRBV7-2	few	TRBJ2-6	.	CASSLVKSTAGANVPTF
TRBV27	many	TRBJ2-6	.	CASSSDGSGANVLTF
TRBV7-2	.	TRBJ2-7	.	CASSLEGGGEQYF
TRBV14	many	TRBJ2-7	TRBD2	CASSQDFRLGLAYEQYF
TRBV2	many	TRBJ2-1	TRBD2	CASRRTSAGEQFF
TRBV4-1	few	TRBJ1-3	.	CASSQEGGTSLLSAGNTIYF
TRBV28	many	TRBJ2-3	TRBD1	CASSFRDRGPDTQYF
TRBV27	many	TRBJ2-2	.	CASSPNGGNTGELFF
TRBV6-1	few	TRBJ2-7	.	CASSPYPYEQYF
TRBV7-8	.	TRBJ2-7	.	CASSLYPFSYEQYF
TRBV19	few	TRBJ2-1	TRBD2	CASSIAGLNNEQFF
TRBV6-2/TRBV6-3	many	TRBJ2-7	TRBD2	CASSWGPALAGETTYEQYF
TRBV7-3	many	TRBJ2-7	.	CASSLLLTGRSYEQYF
TRBV4-1	.	TRBJ2-7	TRBD2	CASSQPGLAAYEQYF
TRBV11-1	.	TRBJ2-5	TRBD1	CASSFGTGVGTQYF
TRBV29-1	medium-sized	TRBJ1-2	.	CSVEGPLNYGYTF
TRBV27	many	TRBJ1-5	.	CASSLRGNQPQHF
TRBV20-1	many	TRBJ2-3	TRBD2	CSAAPAGVGDTQYF
TRBV3-1	many	TRBJ2-7	.	CASSFGTNTYEQYF
TRBV4-1	few	TRBJ1-2	.	CASSQDGTASNYGYTF
TRBV19	.	TRBJ1-1	.	CASSIFTEAFF
TRBV28	once	TRBJ2-7	.	CASSTPYRPGEQYF
TRBV6-1	many	TRBJ2-2	.	CASSYRAGGELFF
TRBV30	many	TRBJ2-1	.	CAWSRANEQFF
TRBV5-5	many	TRBJ2-5	TRBD1	CASSLGQGIETQYF
TRBV18	many	TRBJ2-1	TRBD2	CASSPPGGTLLNEQFF
TRBV10-3	few	TRBJ2-1	TRBD2	CATNLAGGPGNEQFF
TRBV6-2/TRBV6-3	many	TRBJ2-3	.	CASADSSDTQYF
TRBV13	.	TRBJ2-7	TRBD2	CASSLKTSGIFYEQYF
TRBV12-3/TRBV12-4	.	TRBJ1-2	.	CASSAAAKNYGYTF
TRBV28	many	TRBJ2-7	TRBD2	CASSTGLAGLYEQYF
TRBV2	many	TRBJ2-5	TRBD1	CARDRGTGETQYF